This is a list of T cell receptor beta chains from one sample in a study of cytomegalovirus exposure and HLA in healthy donors. Libraries were prepared by immunoSEQ multiplex PCR; TCRdb keeps only in-frame clonotypes and omits some of them. Of over 200,000 clones listed, 75% to 85% were seen once; the top ten hold less than 3.5%. Sequences were obtained from PBMCs. The receptors originated from a woman in her fifties or sixties in good health and CMV-seropositive. Both conserved end residues are part of each CDR3. Each record gives: J gene, clone size, V gene, D gene, CDR3 DNA, CDR3 protein. The D gene is left open where the match is weak. Rows may omit the clone size; those that give it use once, few, many or a size class.

J gene: TRBJ1-4
clone size: .
V gene: TRBV5-5
D gene: TRBD1
CDR3 DNA: TGTGCCAGCAGCTCGGGACAGCTAAATGAAAAACTGTTTTTT
CDR3 protein: CASSSGQLNEKLFF

J gene: TRBJ2-5
clone size: .
V gene: TRBV11-2
D gene: TRBD2
CDR3 DNA: TGTGCCAGCAGCGGCGGGGGGGCCCGCGAGACCCAGTACTTC
CDR3 protein: CASSGGGARETQYF

J gene: TRBJ1-2
clone size: .
V gene: TRBV7-8
D gene: TRBD1
CDR3 DNA: TGTGCCAGCAGCCAGCGACAGGGGAACTATGGCTACACCTTC
CDR3 protein: CASSQRQGNYGYTF

J gene: TRBJ1-5
clone size: .
V gene: TRBV9
D gene: TRBD1
CDR3 DNA: TGTGCCAGCAGCGCCGGGGACAGGCACAATCAGCCCCAGCATTTT
CDR3 protein: CASSAGDRHNQPQHF

J gene: TRBJ1-5
clone size: .
V gene: TRBV7-2
D gene: .
CDR3 DNA: TGTGCCAGCAGCTTAATGGCAGGGCCCCAGCATTTT
CDR3 protein: CASSLMAGPQHF

J gene: TRBJ1-3
clone size: .
V gene: TRBV7-3
D gene: TRBD1
CDR3 DNA: TGTGCCAGCAGCTCCCCAGGGGGTACTGGAAACACCATATATTTT
CDR3 protein: CASSSPGGTGNTIYF

J gene: TRBJ2-7
clone size: .
V gene: TRBV19
D gene: TRBD1
CDR3 DNA: TGTGCCAGTAGTCTCACGACAGGGGGGTCCGAGCAGTACTTC
CDR3 protein: CASSLTTGGSEQYF

J gene: TRBJ1-5
clone size: .
V gene: TRBV2
D gene: .
CDR3 DNA: TGTGCCAGCAGTGAAACACAGGGAGGCAATCAGCCCCAGCATTTT
CDR3 protein: CASSETQGGNQPQHF

J gene: TRBJ1-1
clone size: few
V gene: TRBV29-1
D gene: .
CDR3 DNA: TGCAGCGTTCAAAGGGGCAGGAGGAACACTGAAGCTTTCTTT
CDR3 protein: CSVQRGRRNTEAFF

J gene: TRBJ1-1
clone size: once
V gene: TRBV7-2
D gene: .
CDR3 DNA: TGTGCCAGCAGCCCAAGACAGACCACTGAAGCTTTCTTT
CDR3 protein: CASSPRQTTEAFF

J gene: TRBJ2-1
clone size: .
V gene: TRBV9
D gene: TRBD2
CDR3 DNA: TGTGCCAGCAGCGCCCTGGGGACTAGCGGATACAATGAGCAGTTCTTC
CDR3 protein: CASSALGTSGYNEQFF

J gene: TRBJ1-1
clone size: .
V gene: TRBV19
D gene: .
CDR3 DNA: TGTGCCAGTAGTCCCGGGATTGGGGCTTTCTTT
CDR3 protein: CASSPGIGAFF

J gene: TRBJ2-2
clone size: .
V gene: TRBV18
D gene: TRBD1
CDR3 DNA: TGTGCCAGCTCGTTTAGAGGACAGGCGTCGAACACCGGGGAGCTGTTTTTT
CDR3 protein: CASSFRGQASNTGELFF

J gene: TRBJ1-1
clone size: .
V gene: TRBV6-1
D gene: .
CDR3 DNA: TGTGCCAGTCGACAGAGAATGAACACTGAAGCTTTCTTT
CDR3 protein: CASRQRMNTEAFF

J gene: TRBJ2-3
clone size: .
V gene: TRBV7-9
D gene: .
CDR3 DNA: TGTGCCAGCAGCTCGGCAGATACGCAGTATTTT
CDR3 protein: CASSSADTQYF

J gene: TRBJ2-5
clone size: .
V gene: TRBV6-5
D gene: .
CDR3 DNA: TGTGCCAGCAGTCTCCAGACAGCCCAAGAGACCCAGTACTTC
CDR3 protein: CASSLQTAQETQYF

J gene: TRBJ1-5
clone size: few
V gene: TRBV27
D gene: .
CDR3 DNA: TGTGCCAGCAGTCGCGCAGGTTTCAATCAGCCCCAGCATTTT
CDR3 protein: CASSRAGFNQPQHF

J gene: TRBJ2-3
clone size: .
V gene: TRBV28
D gene: TRBD1
CDR3 DNA: TGTGCCAGCAGCACCTCCGGGACAGCAACAGATACGCAGTATTTT
CDR3 protein: CASSTSGTATDTQYF

J gene: TRBJ1-3
clone size: .
V gene: TRBV4-3
D gene: .
CDR3 DNA: TGCGCCAGCAGCCATTTAAGTAGGGGCCCCTCTGGAAACACCATATATTTT
CDR3 protein: CASSHLSRGPSGNTIYF

J gene: TRBJ2-5
clone size: .
V gene: TRBV2
D gene: .
CDR3 DNA: TGTGCCAGCAGTGGCCCGGGAGTGGTAGAGACCCAGTACTTC
CDR3 protein: CASSGPGVVETQYF

J gene: TRBJ2-2
clone size: once
V gene: TRBV5-4
D gene: .
CDR3 DNA: TGTGCCAGCAGCGTTTGGGGGGGACGGGGGGCCGGCACCGGGGAGCTGTTTTTT
CDR3 protein: CASSVWGGRGAGTGELFF

J gene: TRBJ2-3
clone size: .
V gene: TRBV5-1
D gene: TRBD2
CDR3 DNA: TGCGCCAGCAGCTTGGCTCTAGCGGGGACAGATACGCAGTATTTT
CDR3 protein: CASSLALAGTDTQYF

J gene: TRBJ1-1
clone size: .
V gene: TRBV9
D gene: .
CDR3 DNA: TGTGCCAGCAGCGTAGCGGGGACAATCGGCCCTGAAGCTTTCTTT
CDR3 protein: CASSVAGTIGPEAFF

J gene: TRBJ2-7
clone size: .
V gene: TRBV5-1
D gene: .
CDR3 DNA: TGCGCCAGCAGCTTGGCGGGCGGGTTCACCGAGCAGTACTTC
CDR3 protein: CASSLAGGFTEQYF

J gene: TRBJ2-5
clone size: once
V gene: TRBV19
D gene: .
CDR3 DNA: TGTGCCAGTAGTCCTACGGGACACCTCCAAGAGACCCAGTACTTC
CDR3 protein: CASSPTGHLQETQYF

J gene: TRBJ2-3
clone size: .
V gene: TRBV7-8
D gene: TRBD2
CDR3 DNA: TGTGCCAGCAGCCGGACTAGCGGGACAGATACGCAGTATTTT
CDR3 protein: CASSRTSGTDTQYF

J gene: TRBJ1-5
clone size: .
V gene: TRBV2
D gene: .
CDR3 DNA: TGTGCCAGCAGTGTAACAGGCAATCAGCCCCAGCATTTT
CDR3 protein: CASSVTGNQPQHF

J gene: TRBJ2-7
clone size: few
V gene: TRBV11-2
D gene: TRBD1
CDR3 DNA: TGTGCCAGCAGCCAGACAGGGGTCTCCTACGAGCAGTACTTC
CDR3 protein: CASSQTGVSYEQYF

J gene: TRBJ1-5
clone size: .
V gene: TRBV6-5
D gene: .
CDR3 DNA: TGTGCCAGCAGTTCAAGGGGTCAGCCCCAGCATTTT
CDR3 protein: CASSSRGQPQHF

J gene: TRBJ1-3
clone size: .
V gene: TRBV19
D gene: .
CDR3 DNA: TGTGCCAGTTCCCCTTATCAGGAAGCCTCTGGAAACACCATATATTTT
CDR3 protein: CASSPYQEASGNTIYF

J gene: TRBJ1-1
clone size: .
V gene: TRBV6-4
D gene: TRBD1
CDR3 DNA: TGTGCCAGCAGTGAGATCCCGGGACAGGGAGGAACTGAAGCTTTCTTT
CDR3 protein: CASSEIPGQGGTEAFF

J gene: TRBJ1-2
clone size: once
V gene: TRBV7-2
D gene: .
CDR3 DNA: TGTGCCAGCAGCTTAGGGGCGGGCGGCTACACCTTC
CDR3 protein: CASSLGAGGYTF

J gene: TRBJ1-5
clone size: .
V gene: TRBV2
D gene: .
CDR3 DNA: TGTGCCAGCAGTAGATTTCTTAGTGACAATCAGCCCCAGCATTTT
CDR3 protein: CASSRFLSDNQPQHF

J gene: TRBJ2-5
clone size: once
V gene: TRBV7-9
D gene: TRBD1
CDR3 DNA: TGTGCCAGCAGCCCCCACAGGGGGCGCATTACCGGGACCCAGTACTTC
CDR3 protein: CASSPHRGRITGTQYF

J gene: TRBJ1-6
clone size: .
V gene: TRBV28
D gene: .
CDR3 DNA: TGTGCCAGCAGTTCACTCGGACAAGGGTTTGCTTCACCCCTCCACTTT
CDR3 protein: CASSSLGQGFASPLHF

J gene: TRBJ1-2
clone size: few
V gene: TRBV6-5
D gene: .
CDR3 DNA: TGTGCCAGCAGTTACTCGAGGGGGGGAAGGTATGGCTACACCTTC
CDR3 protein: CASSYSRGGRYGYTF

J gene: TRBJ1-2
clone size: .
V gene: TRBV2
D gene: TRBD1
CDR3 DNA: TGTGCCAGCAAAGATACAGGGGCGGCCTATGGCTACACCTTC
CDR3 protein: CASKDTGAAYGYTF

J gene: TRBJ1-1
clone size: .
V gene: TRBV19
D gene: .
CDR3 DNA: TGTGCCAGTAGTATCAAGAATGCCCATCGAGATGCTTTCTTT
CDR3 protein: CASSIKNAHRDAFF

J gene: TRBJ1-1
clone size: .
V gene: TRBV6-5
D gene: .
CDR3 DNA: TGTGCCAGCAGTCGAAGTAGTAGAGCGAACACTGAAGCTTTCTTT
CDR3 protein: CASSRSSRANTEAFF

J gene: TRBJ2-2
clone size: few
V gene: TRBV10-3
D gene: TRBD1
CDR3 DNA: TGTGCCATCAGTGGCGGGACAGGGTCGAACACCGGGGAGCTGTTTTTT
CDR3 protein: CAISGGTGSNTGELFF

J gene: TRBJ1-2
clone size: .
V gene: TRBV28
D gene: .
CDR3 DNA: TGTGCCAGCAGGTTACAGGGCCCTTGGGGCTACACCTTC
CDR3 protein: CASRLQGPWGYTF

J gene: TRBJ1-1
clone size: .
V gene: TRBV28
D gene: .
CDR3 DNA: TGTGCCAGCAGTTTAGATGGGGCCGAGATGGTGAACACTGAAGCTTTCTTT
CDR3 protein: CASSLDGAEMVNTEAFF

J gene: TRBJ1-5
clone size: .
V gene: TRBV7-2
D gene: .
CDR3 DNA: TGTGCCAGCAGTCCGGAAGGGGATCAGCCCCAGCATTTT
CDR3 protein: CASSPEGDQPQHF

J gene: TRBJ2-2
clone size: .
V gene: TRBV18
D gene: TRBD2
CDR3 DNA: TGTGCCAGCTCACCTACGACTAGCGGGATTACCGGGGAGCTGTTTTTT
CDR3 protein: CASSPTTSGITGELFF

J gene: TRBJ1-5
clone size: few
V gene: TRBV7-5
D gene: .
CDR3 DNA: TGTGTCAGAAGCTTAGGGGGGACAGGGCTTAGCAATCAGCCCCAGCATTTT
CDR3 protein: CVRSLGGTGLSNQPQHF

J gene: TRBJ2-3
clone size: once
V gene: TRBV5-8
D gene: .
CDR3 DNA: TGTGCCAGCAGCTTGGACAGGCCCACAGATACGCAGTATTTT
CDR3 protein: CASSLDRPTDTQYF

J gene: TRBJ1-2
clone size: .
V gene: TRBV27
D gene: TRBD1
CDR3 DNA: TGTGCCAGCAGTCCCCGACAGGGGGGTGTCTATGGCTACACCTTC
CDR3 protein: CASSPRQGGVYGYTF

J gene: TRBJ2-2
clone size: .
V gene: TRBV19
D gene: TRBD1
CDR3 DNA: TGTGCCAGTAGTAGGGACAGGGGGCTGTTTTACACCGGGGAGCTGTTTTTT
CDR3 protein: CASSRDRGLFYTGELFF

J gene: TRBJ2-3
clone size: few
V gene: TRBV6-1
D gene: TRBD2
CDR3 DNA: TGTGCCAGCAGTGAAGTCACTGCAGGACTAGCGGGAGTTACGCAGTATTTT
CDR3 protein: CASSEVTAGLAGVTQYF